The entry below describes one T cell receptor beta chain. The antigen is undetermined. Original methodology: In the immunoSEQ data, sequences were junction-only and lacked quality scores, so filtering differed. Clones were sequenced by immunoSEQ multiplex PCR, and TCRdb holds only the in-frame ones, with some missing. The V and J calls and the clone size are those of that table, but D and trimming were determined from the DNA. Of 600,000 to 750,000 clones in the sample, about 78% were seen once. This entry is derived from a study of shared clonotypes between healthy human individuals. Turning to the study itself: There were three CD4 naive, three CD4 memory, two CD8 naive and one CD8 memory plates per donor.

Study-wide points: A small donor pool kept down the genetic and exposure-history diversity that was represented. Shared across a handful of donors were roughly 5.3% of the naive CD4 clonotypes.

V lost 1 base and J lost 6, with 25 bases in between. The CDR3 is 19 amino acids. The V gene's germline CDR1 is SGHTA and CDR2 FQGNSA. The TCR originated in a woman between 25 and 40 years old in good health. Sequencing was carried out using memory CD4+ T cells sorted from blood. As for subset: CD45RA-negative fraction. The chain uses TRBV7-2 and TRBJ1-5, with D maybe TRBD1 (5 bases). The CDR3 sequence is CASSLVHLNLGGRSQPQHF. The CDR3 bases are TGTGCCAGCAGCTTAGTACACTTGAATCTGGGGGGAAGAAGTCAGCCCCAGCATTTT.